The sequence of this TCR beta chain was determined in a study of CD8 T cells in ankylosing spondylitis. TCRdb ran MiXCR on the 5' RACE reads and lists one entry per CDR3 protein. The sample shows a few hundred thousand distinct CDR3 sequences, over 15% of them seen only once. Note on this clonotype: Its antigen is unknown.

Whole-study results and caveats: For ankylosing spondylitis blood, a TCR beta motif of 7 or 8 highly homologous variants appeared characteristic. Clones linked to disease were reported to show significant enrichment in matched ankylosing spondylitis synovial fluid. Clones that were linked to disease were CD8+ and were relatively rare in peripheral blood.

CDR1 is SGHNT, CDR2 YENEEA, per germline. The V segment lost 5 bases and the J segment 8 bases; nucleotides outside the gene matches: 5. The CDR3 consists of 15 residues. The sample was blood, either unsorted or a sorted T cell fraction (not recorded which). The sequence came from a male donor with ankylosing spondylitis. The rearrangement joins TRBV11-3 to TRBJ2-1; 14 bases align to TRBD2. The CDR3 bases are TGTGCCAGCAGCATGGGACTAGCGGGAGACGATGAGCAGTTCTTC. Protein product: CASSMGLAGDDEQFF.